These 30 T cell receptor beta chains originate from one sample sequenced in a study of cytomegalovirus exposure and HLA in healthy donors. Only in-frame clones appear in the TCRdb table, and some are missing; sequencing was by immunoSEQ multiplex PCR. Counted here are 120,000 to 150,000 clones, 80% to 90% occurring once; the ten biggest clones make up about 2.7%. The specimen was PBMCs. The receptors derive from a man in his late teens or twenties in good health and CMV-seronegative.

This chain connects TRBV5-5 to TRBJ2-7; weak D call: TRBD1 (5 bases). The CDR3 is 14 residues long. Deletions cut 2 bases from V and 2 bases from J, with 11 bases between. The germline gives CDR1 SGHKS, CDR2 YYEKEE (reference sequence). The CDR3 reads CASSFGQGTYEQYF. CDR3 DNA: TGTGCCAGCAGCTTTGGGCAGGGCACCTACGAGCAGTACTTC.

The chain links TRBV13 to TRBJ2-1, with TRBD2 as a possible D gene (6 bases). This CDR3 spans 15 amino acids. Looked up from germline, CDR1 is PRHDT and CDR2 is FYEKMQ (reference sequence). V was pared by 3 bases and J by 8 bases, with 17 bases between. The CDR3: CASSFPSATLDEQFF. The CDR3 nucleotides read TGTGCCAGCAGCTTCCCTAGCGCCACCCTCGATGAGCAGTTCTTC.

This clone was seen more than once but under ten times. The rearrangement links TRBV29-1 to TRBJ2-3, with TRBD1 matching 7 bases. J gave up 4 bases and V 4 bases, and 8 bases lay outside the gene matches. CDR3 size: 14 residues. Germline V gene lookup returns CDR1 SQVTM and CDR2 ANQGSEA. The DNA for the CDR3 is TGCAGCGTTGTGGGGACAGCCGTCCCAGATACGCAGTATTTT. This codes for CSVVGTAVPDTQYF.

The genes are TRBV7-9 and TRBJ1-2; D may be TRBD1 (5 bases). This CDR3 contains 14 residues. Trimming pared 1 base from V and 8 bases from J, leaving 14 bases between. Germline assignment: CDR1 SEHNR and CDR2 FQNEAQ (reference sequence). CDR3 bases: TGTGCCAGCAGCTTAGACGGGGGATCCTTCGGCTACACCTTC. This codes for CASSLDGGSFGYTF.

This clone was detected only once. V gene TRBV18 combines with J gene TRBJ2-7, with 7 nucleotides matching TRBD1. The CDR3 covers 14 residues. Germline V lookup: CDR1 KGHSH, CDR2 LQKENI. Trimming at V came to 1 base and at J to 5 bases, leaving 5 bases not matched to a gene. CDR3 residues: CASSPRDRAHEQYF. The CDR3 nucleotides are TGTGCCAGCTCACCACGCGACAGGGCCCACGAGCAGTACTTC.

This chain connects TRBV27 to TRBJ2-7; TRBD2 agrees at 10 bases. Trimming cost V 5 bases and J 6 bases; bases outside gene matches: 16. CDR3 size: 17 residues. CDR1 is MNHEY, CDR2 SMNVEV, per germline (reference sequence). CDR3 residues: CASSPHTNSGRLSEQYF. CDR3 in DNA: TGTGCCAGCAGTCCCCACACGAATAGCGGGAGGCTCTCCGAGCAGTACTTC.

This clone was seen a handful of times. The chain couples TRBV10-3 to TRBJ2-5, with 11 bases matching TRBD1. The CDR3 covers 15 residues. V lost 6 bases and J lost 5; bases outside the gene matches: 8. CDR1 ENHRY and CDR2 SYGVKD come from the germline V gene. The CDR3 DNA is TGTGCCATCAGGCTGGGACAGGGGGGGCAGGAGACCCAGTACTTC. This codes for CAIRLGQGGQETQYF.

The chain uses TRBV9 and TRBJ2-7; D might be TRBD1 (6 bases). The V gene's germline CDR1 is SGDLS and CDR2 YYNGEE. CDR3 length: 16 residues. Trimming cost V 4 bases and J 5 bases, with 22 bases left between them. The CDR3 DNA sequence: TGTGCCAGCAGCCAATCGGATCGCGGACAGAATAACGAGCAGTACTTC. As protein: CASSQSDRGQNNEQYF.

This sequence joins TRBV2 and TRBJ2-5; D uncertain. This CDR3 spans 13 amino acids. Germline CDR1 is SNHLY and CDR2 is FYNNEI. Trimming removed 8 bases from V and 1 base from J, with 11 bases in between. This chain's CDR3 is CASGSRTQETQYF. The DNA for the CDR3 is TGTGCCAGCGGTAGTCGCACCCAAGAGACCCAGTACTTC. Drawing the rest from reference TRBV2 and TRBJ2-5, the complete variable domain is EPEVTQTPSHQVTQMGQEVILRCVPISNHLYFYWYRQILGQKVEFLVSFYNNEISEKSEIFDDQFSVERPDGSNFTLKIRSTKLEDSAMYFCASGSRTQETQYFGPGTRLLVL.

The CDR3 nucleotides are TGCGCCAGCAGCCCGGGACAGGGGGCGCGCGGCTACACCTTC. The encoded protein is CASSPGQGARGYTF. The rearrangement uses TRBV5-1 and TRBJ1-2; 12 positions match TRBD1. Germline-derived CDR1 and CDR2 are SGHRS and YFSETQ. This CDR3 is built from 14 residues. V lost 4 bases and J lost 8; bases outside the gene matches: 6.

V gene TRBV5-1 combines with J gene TRBJ1-1, with 8 positions matching TRBD1. Germline V lookup: CDR1 SGHRS, CDR2 YFSETQ. The CDR3 covers 15 residues. The V gene end was trimmed by 4 bases and the J gene end by 1 base; junction bases not matched to a gene: 6. The DNA for the CDR3 is TGCGCCAGCAGCATGGGACAGGTGACGAACACTGAAGCTTTCTTT. Its protein is CASSMGQVTNTEAFF.

The V gene is TRBV7-2, the J gene TRBJ1-1; no clear D gene. V dropped 5 bases and J dropped 1 base, with 14 bases sitting between them. The CDR3 is made up of 15 amino acids. Looked up from germline, CDR1 is SGHTA and CDR2 is FQGNSA. This CDR3 reads CASSPGGRRNTEAFF. CDR3 nucleotide sequence: TGTGCCAGCAGCCCTGGCGGCCGAAGGAACACTGAAGCTTTCTTT.

The chain couples TRBV7-2 to TRBJ1-2, with unresolved D. Per the germline V gene, CDR1 is SGHTA and CDR2 is FQGNSA. This CDR3 is built from 13 residues. V lost 5 bases to trimming and J lost 4 bases, with 11 bases between them. CDR3 loop: CASSRGLGYGYTF. The CDR3 DNA sequence: TGTGCCAGCAGCCGCGGATTAGGCTATGGCTACACCTTC.

The chain carries TRBV28 and TRBJ2-3; TRBD1 might be the D (6 bases). The CDR3 covers 14 residues. Germline CDR1 reads MDHEN; CDR2 reads SYDVKM. V was pared by 3 bases and J by 10 bases, with 17 bases between. The DNA of the CDR3 is TGTGCCAGCAGTTTTGGACAGACCCCCCTTGCGCAGTATTTT. It specifies CASSFGQTPLAQYF. The full variable domain, its missing parts supplied by reference TRBV28 and TRBJ2-3, is DVKVTQSSRYLVKRTGEKVFLECVQDMDHENMFWYRQDPGLGLRLIYFSYDVKMKEKGDIPEGYSVSREKKERFSLILESASTNQTSMYLCASSFGQTPLAQYFGPGTRLTVL.

This chain links TRBV18 with TRBJ2-7, with 7 bases lining up with TRBD1. The CDR3 consists of 13 residues. J lost 9 bases, V lost 3 bases, and 8 bases had no gene match. The germline V gene encodes CDR1 KGHSH and CDR2 LQKENI. This chain's CDR3 is CASSPGTDFWQYF. The CDR3 coding sequence is TGTGCCAGCTCACCCGGGACAGACTTTTGGCAGTACTTC.

The chain carries TRBV18 and TRBJ2-5, with D uncertain. V lost 3 bases and J lost 3, with 8 bases in between. The CDR3 has 13 amino acids. Per germline, CDR1 KGHSH and CDR2 LQKENI. CDR3 sequence: CASSPVEKETQYF. In DNA, the CDR3 is TGTGCCAGCTCACCCGTAGAAAAAGAGACCCAGTACTTC. The variable domain in full, completed from reference TRBV18 and TRBJ2-5, reads NAGVMQNPRHLVRRRGQEARLRCSPMKGHSHVYWYRQLPEEGLKFMVYLQKENIIDESGMPKERFSAEFPKEGPSILRIQQVVRGDSAAYFCASSPVEKETQYFGPGTRLLVL.

In regard to this clone: The same CDR3 can be traced to other DNA sequences in this sample. This chain links TRBV5-1 with TRBJ2-5, with D possibly matching TRBD1 (6 bases). This CDR3 region has 12 residues. CDR1 and CDR2 from the germline V gene are SGHRS and YFSETQ. Trimming removed 3 bases from V and 5 bases from J, with 8 bases in between. Here the CDR3 reads CASSSQGETQYF. The CDR3 DNA sequence: TGCGCCAGCAGCTCCCAGGGGGAGACCCAGTACTTC.

This clone appeared once. The rearrangement uses TRBV6-1 and TRBJ2-7; D is possibly TRBD2 (6 bases). The germline gives CDR1 MNHNS, CDR2 SASEGT. The CDR3 runs 15 residues. The V end was cut by 2 bases, the J end by 2 bases, with 13 bases between. The CDR3 DNA is TGTGCCAGCAGTGAATTTGGGCGGGGAGCCTACGAGCAGTACTTC. Its protein is CASSEFGRGAYEQYF.

V and J are TRBV2 and TRBJ2-5; TRBD2 is a possible D gene (6 bases). Germline lookup yields CDR1 SNHLY and CDR2 FYNNEI. V was shortened by 5 bases and J by 6 bases, with 13 bases between the two germline ends. The CDR3 sequence is 13 residues long. The CDR3 spells CASSRGLGKTQYF. Here the CDR3 DNA reads TGTGCCAGCAGTCGGGGACTGGGGAAGACCCAGTACTTC.

This chain uses TRBV19 with TRBJ2-5; 7 bases align to TRBD2. The CDR3 runs to 15 residues. CDR1 and CDR2 from the germline V gene are LNHDA and SQIVND (reference sequence). Trimming at V came to 3 bases and at J to 4 bases, leaving 8 bases not matched to a gene. The CDR3 spells CASSMDVSGRETQYF. In nucleotides, the CDR3 is TGTGCCAGTAGTATGGATGTTAGCGGGCGAGAGACCCAGTACTTC. Drawing the rest from reference TRBV19 and TRBJ2-5, the complete variable domain is DGGITQSPKYLFRKEGQNVTLSCEQNLNHDAMYWYRQDPGQGLRLIYYSQIVNDFQKGDIAEGYSVSREKKESFPLTVTSAQKNPTAFYLCASSMDVSGRETQYFGPGTRLLVL.

This clone appeared once. The CDR3 sequence is CASAGRTEAFF. The CDR3, as DNA: TGTGCCAGCGCAGGGAGGACTGAAGCTTTCTTT. This rearrangement joins TRBV2 to TRBJ1-1; D perhaps matches TRBD1 (5 bases). CDR1 is SNHLY, CDR2 FYNNEI, per germline. The CDR3 consists of 11 residues. V was shortened by 8 bases and J by 5 bases, with 9 bases between the two germline ends.

A single count supports this clone. The rearrangement links TRBV7-9 to TRBJ2-5; 11 bases line up with TRBD1. Germline lookup yields CDR1 SEHNR and CDR2 FQNEAQ (reference sequence). CDR3 length equals 15 residues. J was trimmed by 9 bases and V by 4 bases; bases with no gene match: 10. The CDR3 nucleotides are TGTGCCAGCAGCTCACCATCAGGGACAGGGGGTTCCCAGTACTTC. Protein: CASSSPSGTGGSQYF.

The chain uses TRBV5-4 and TRBJ1-1; perhaps TRBD1 as D (6 bases). V gave up 5 bases and J gave up 2 bases, with 13 bases separating them. CDR1 and CDR2 from the germline V gene are SGHNT and YYREEE (reference sequence). The CDR3 runs 14 residues. For the CDR3, the DNA is TGTGCCAGCAGGGGAGACAGGAAAAACACTGAAGCTTTCTTT. Its protein product is CASRGDRKNTEAFF.

The CDR3: CASRRRDGLYGYTF. As DNA, the CDR3 is TGTGCCAGCAGGAGACGGGATGGTCTCTATGGCTACACCTTC. This sequence joins TRBV27 and TRBJ1-2, with no clear D. Germline CDR1 and CDR2: MNHEY and SMNVEV (reference sequence). The CDR3 spans 14 residues. The V end lost 6 bases, the J end lost 4 bases, and 15 bases lay between the germline ends.

CDR3 nucleotides: TGTGCCAGCAGCCCCGGGACAGGGCATGTGAATGAGCAGTTCTTC. It yields the protein CASSPGTGHVNEQFF. This chain links TRBV6-5 with TRBJ2-1, with 9 bases identical to TRBD1. Germline CDR1 is MNHEY and CDR2 is SVGAGI. This CDR3 is 15 amino acids long. The V segment lost 6 bases and the J segment 7 bases; nucleotides outside the gene matches: 10.

The sample holds one count of this clone. The chain uses TRBV10-1 and TRBJ2-7; 7 bases fit TRBD1. The V segment lost 3 bases and the J segment 0 bases; nucleotides outside the gene matches: 5. Germline V gives CDR1 WNHNN, CDR2 SYGVQD (reference sequence). This CDR3 is 15 amino acids long. CDR3 residues: CASSDPRDSSYEQYF. The CDR3 DNA follows: TGCGCCAGCAGTGACCCCCGGGACAGCTCCTACGAGCAGTACTTC.

The rearrangement uses TRBV6-1 and TRBJ1-5; the match to TRBD1 covers 10 bases. Germline values: CDR1 MNHNS, CDR2 SASEGT. CDR3 length equals 15 residues. J was trimmed by 4 bases and V by 4 bases; bases with no gene match: 4. In nucleotides, the CDR3 is TGTGCCAGCAGTGGCCGGACAGGGGGGAATCAGCCCCAGCATTTT. The encoded protein is CASSGRTGGNQPQHF.

This clone was recorded a few times. The J gene is TRBJ1-3, the V gene TRBV6-1; D not certain. The CDR3 has 14 amino acids. Per germline, CDR1 MNHNS and CDR2 SASEGT. V was trimmed by 2 bases and J by 4 bases, leaving 9 bases between them. CDR3 sequence: CASSENYEGNTIYF. In nucleotides, the CDR3 is TGTGCCAGCAGTGAAAATTACGAGGGAAACACCATATATTTT.

The genes are TRBV5-1 and TRBJ1-2; a weak D match, TRBD1 (6 bases). The CDR3 is made up of 14 amino acids. Germline V CDR1 and CDR2: SGHRS, YFSETQ. With 4 bases removed from V and 2 bases from J, the gap between germline ends came to 12 bases. The CDR3 is CASSPRDNNYGYTF. CDR3 bases: TGCGCCAGCAGCCCCCGGGACAACAACTATGGCTACACCTTC.

This chain uses TRBV5-1 with TRBJ2-1, with 9 bases aligning to TRBD2. V shed 4 bases, J shed 4 bases, and the junction held 9 bases outside the gene matches. The CDR3 is 16 residues long. Germline assignment: CDR1 SGHRS and CDR2 YFSETQ. The CDR3 DNA follows: TGCGCCAGCAGCCTCCTCAATAGCGGGAGATACAATGAGCAGTTCTTC. Its protein is CASSLLNSGRYNEQFF.